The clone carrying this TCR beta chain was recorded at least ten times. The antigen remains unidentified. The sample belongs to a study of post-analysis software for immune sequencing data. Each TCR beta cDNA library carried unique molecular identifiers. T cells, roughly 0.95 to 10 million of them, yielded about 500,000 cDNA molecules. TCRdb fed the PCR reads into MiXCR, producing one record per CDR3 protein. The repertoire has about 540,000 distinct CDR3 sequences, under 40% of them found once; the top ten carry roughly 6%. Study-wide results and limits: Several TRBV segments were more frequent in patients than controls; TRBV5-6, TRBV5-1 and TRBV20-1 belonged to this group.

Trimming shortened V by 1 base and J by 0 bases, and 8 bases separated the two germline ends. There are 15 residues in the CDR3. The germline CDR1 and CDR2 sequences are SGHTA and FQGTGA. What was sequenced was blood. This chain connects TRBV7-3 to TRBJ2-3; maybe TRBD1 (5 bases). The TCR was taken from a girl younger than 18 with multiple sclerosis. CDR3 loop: CASSLSPGSTDTQYF. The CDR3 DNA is TGTGCCAGCAGCTTAAGTCCAGGGAGCACAGATACGCAGTATTTT.